Below, 19 T cell receptor beta chains from the same sample are listed, as sequenced in a study of blood T cell repertoires in COVID-19. Measured with immunoSEQ multiplex PCR; TCRdb has only the in-frame clones, and not every one. The table records around 190,000 clones, more than 80% of them present only once. Sequencing was carried out using peripheral blood. These receptors came from a woman aged 55 to 70 with acute or convalescent COVID-19.

The CDR3 bases are TGTGCCAGTAGTCCCATGTCAACTAATGAAAAACTGTTTTTT. It specifies CASSPMSTNEKLFF. This sequence joins TRBV19 and TRBJ1-4; no definite D call. The CDR3 extends over 14 amino acids. The ends were cut back, 5 bases at V and 0 bases at J, with 7 bases in the middle. The germline V gene encodes CDR1 LNHDA and CDR2 SQIVND (reference sequence).

The chain uses TRBV11-2 and TRBJ2-2; 7 bases are shared with TRBD1. Germline CDR1 and CDR2: SGHAT and FQNNGV. The CDR3 covers 15 residues. Trimming cost V 6 bases and J 1 base; bases outside gene matches: 5. The CDR3 DNA follows: TGTGCCAGCAGGTTCACAGGGGTGAACACCGGGGAGCTGTTTTTT. It is translated as CASRFTGVNTGELFF.

V usage is TRBV10-1 and J usage is TRBJ2-1; D is uncertain. The V end was cut by 0 bases, the J end by 9 bases, with 12 bases between. The germline gives CDR1 WNHNN, CDR2 SYGVQD (reference sequence). The CDR3 spans 14 residues. The CDR3 loop reads CASSESLFRGEQFF. The CDR3, as DNA: TGCGCCAGCAGTGAGTCCCTATTTAGAGGTGAGCAGTTCTTC.

The chain joins TRBV19 to TRBJ2-1; 8 positions match TRBD2. This CDR3 region has 14 residues. With 7 bases clipped from V and 1 base from J, the junction kept 3 bases outside the gene matches. The germline gives CDR1 LNHDA, CDR2 SQIVND (reference sequence). CDR3 protein: CASNGGRSYNEQFF. In nucleotides, the CDR3 is TGTGCCAGTAACGGCGGGAGGTCCTACAATGAGCAGTTCTTC. Full variable domain (missing parts from reference TRBV19 and TRBJ2-1): DGGITQSPKYLFRKEGQNVTLSCEQNLNHDAMYWYRQDPGQGLRLIYYSQIVNDFQKGDIAEGYSVSREKKESFPLTVTSAQKNPTAFYLCASNGGRSYNEQFFGPGTRLTVL.

The chain is built from TRBV19 and TRBJ1-6; no clear D gene. The CDR3 consists of 14 residues. The V end was cut by 5 bases, the J end by 14 bases, with 19 bases between. Germline CDR1 LNHDA, CDR2 SQIVND (reference sequence). The CDR3 protein is CASSPGEGLGSLHF. DNA for the CDR3: TGTGCCAGTAGTCCCGGGGAGGGCCTAGGATCCCTCCACTTT.

The rearrangement joins TRBV28 to TRBJ1-5, with D hard to call. CDR1 and CDR2 from the germline V gene are MDHEN and SYDVKM. This CDR3 contains 13 residues. Trimming took 7 bases from V and 4 from J, leaving 11 bases between them. Here the CDR3 DNA reads TGTGCCAGCACGAGGGCCCTAAATCAGCCCCAGCATTTT. It encodes CASTRALNQPQHF.

The chain has TRBV11-2 and TRBJ2-2, with 7 nucleotides matching TRBD2. CDR1 and CDR2 from the germline V gene are SGHAT and FQNNGV. The length of the CDR3 is 17 residues. V lost 5 bases and J lost 1; bases outside the gene matches: 10. CDR3 nucleotide sequence: TGTGCCAGCAGCCCGAGAGCGGGACTCCTGAACACCGGGGAGCTGTTTTTT. Its translation: CASSPRAGLLNTGELFF.

This clone was seen only a few times. The V gene is TRBV6-5, the J gene TRBJ1-1; TRBD1 is a possible D gene (5 bases). Trimming removed 7 bases at V and 0 bases at J, with 15 bases between. This CDR3 is 15 amino acids long. Per germline, CDR1 MNHEY and CDR2 SVGAGI. CDR3 sequence reads: CASIKNRDLNTEAFF. CDR3 in DNA: TGTGCCAGCATAAAAAACCGGGACTTGAACACTGAAGCTTTCTTT.

This sequence joins TRBV2 and TRBJ2-5; TRBD1 aligns across 7 bases. Germline V CDR1 and CDR2: SNHLY, FYNNEI. V lost 5 bases, J lost 4 bases, and 4 bases stayed unmatched. This CDR3 region has 13 residues. As DNA, the CDR3 is TGTGCCAGCAGTACAGGGGCCTCAGAGACCCAGTACTTC. This codes for CASSTGASETQYF.

The genes are TRBV2 and TRBJ1-4; the match to TRBD1 covers 7 bases. The V gene's germline CDR1 is SNHLY and CDR2 FYNNEI. V was clipped by 4 bases and J by 5 bases; unmatched bases: 7. The CDR3 length is 15 residues. CDR3 amino acids: CASSGGTAPNEKLFF. The DNA of the CDR3 is TGTGCCAGCAGTGGCGGGACAGCCCCCAATGAAAAACTGTTTTTT.

The J gene is TRBJ2-7, the V gene TRBV11-3; TRBD1 matches 9 bases. This CDR3 comprises 13 residues. The germline gives CDR1 SGHNT, CDR2 YENEEA. The V and J ends lost 11 bases and 7 bases, in that order; junction bases with no gene match: 12. This CDR3 reads CAYRPGQGIEQYF. As DNA, the CDR3 is TGTGCCTACCGCCCGGGACAGGGTATTGAGCAGTACTTC.

Here the CDR3 DNA reads TGCGCCAGCAGCTTAGAGGGAGGAGGGTATCAGCCCCAGCATTTT. This gives the protein CASSLEGGGYQPQHF. The chain links TRBV5-1 to TRBJ1-5; D remains ambiguous. This CDR3 has 15 amino acids. Trimming took off 2 bases at V and 5 bases at J, with 14 bases between the two ends. Germline CDR1 SGHRS, CDR2 YFSETQ.

The rearrangement uses TRBV18 and TRBJ1-1; D gene ambiguous. The CDR3 sequence is 13 residues long. Trimming removed 0 bases at V and 4 bases at J, with 6 bases between. The germline CDR1 and CDR2 sequences are KGHSH and LQKENI. The CDR3 here is CASSPPQVTEAFF. The CDR3 bases are TGTGCCAGCTCACCACCTCAGGTCACTGAAGCTTTCTTT.

The rearrangement links TRBV21-1 to TRBJ2-5; TRBD1 was called by the table and not checked on the DNA. TRBV21-1 is shown as a pseudogene. This CDR3 is 16 amino acids long. CDR3 loop: CASSKVGDRVEETQYF. The CDR3 region has the DNA TGTGCCAGCAGCAAAGTAGGGGACAGGGTTGAAGAGACCCAGTACTTC.

This sequence joins TRBV9 and TRBJ1-3; 9 bases align to TRBD1. V was clipped by 0 bases and J by 0 bases; unmatched bases: 7. CDR3 length: 18 residues. Germline V CDR1 and CDR2: SGDLS, YYNGEE. The CDR3 DNA reads TGTGCCAGCAGCGTAGCCCGGGACAGGGACGTCTCTGGAAACACCATATATTTT. This gives the protein CASSVARDRDVSGNTIYF.

The CDR3 protein is CASSHGGADTQYF. The CDR3 DNA reads as TGTGCCAGTAGTCATGGCGGGGCAGATACGCAGTATTTT. The chain combines TRBV19 with TRBJ2-3, with D possibly matching TRBD2 (6 bases). Trimming removed 5 bases at V and 4 bases at J, with 10 bases between. Germline V gene sequence: CDR1 LNHDA, CDR2 SQIVND (reference sequence). The CDR3 spans 13 residues.

This clone has only one observation. The chain carries TRBV5-1 and TRBJ2-7; TRBD1 might be the D (5 bases). Germline CDR1 and CDR2: SGHRS and YFSETQ. V dropped 0 bases and J dropped 2 bases, with 9 bases sitting between them. This CDR3 region has 14 residues. CDR3: CASSLVRGPYEQYF. CDR3 sequence (DNA): TGCGCCAGCAGCTTGGTTAGGGGCCCCTACGAGCAGTACTTC.

The chain carries TRBV6-5 and TRBJ1-2; perhaps TRBD1 as D (5 bases). The CDR3 runs to 15 residues. Between the trimmed V and J ends, which lost 7 bases and 1 base, there was a span of 16 bases. Germline values: CDR1 MNHEY, CDR2 SVGAGI. The CDR3 protein is CASNMARAVNYGYTF. The CDR3 nucleotides are TGTGCCAGCAACATGGCCAGGGCGGTTAACTATGGCTACACCTTC.

This chain uses TRBV19 with TRBJ1-2, with TRBD1 matching over 9 bases. This CDR3 is built from 16 residues. The V gene's germline CDR1 is LNHDA and CDR2 SQIVND (reference sequence). V lost 1 base and J lost 8; bases outside the gene matches: 11. DNA of the CDR3: TGTGCCAGTAGTATAGTTCCCAACAGGGGGCAAGGAGGCTACACCTTC. It codes for CASSIVPNRGQGGYTF.